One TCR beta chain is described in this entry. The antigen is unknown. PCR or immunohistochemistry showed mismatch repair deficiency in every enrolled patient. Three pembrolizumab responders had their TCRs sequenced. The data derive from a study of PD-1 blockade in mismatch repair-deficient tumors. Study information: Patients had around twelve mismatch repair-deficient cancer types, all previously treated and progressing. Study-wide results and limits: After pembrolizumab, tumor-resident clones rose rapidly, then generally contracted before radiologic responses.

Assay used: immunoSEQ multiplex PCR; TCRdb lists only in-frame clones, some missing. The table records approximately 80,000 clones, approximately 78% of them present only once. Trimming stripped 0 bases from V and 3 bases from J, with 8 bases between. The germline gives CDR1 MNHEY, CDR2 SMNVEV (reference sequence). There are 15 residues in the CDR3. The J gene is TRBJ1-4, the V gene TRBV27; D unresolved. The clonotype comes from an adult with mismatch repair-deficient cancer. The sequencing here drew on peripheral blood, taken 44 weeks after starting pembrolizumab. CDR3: CASSLSRRANEKLFF. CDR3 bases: TGTGCCAGCAGTTTATCGCGGAGGGCTAATGAAAAACTGTTTTTT.